The next 5 T cell receptor beta chains were all read from a single sample in a study of blood T cell repertoires in COVID-19. Clones were sequenced by immunoSEQ multiplex PCR, and TCRdb holds only the in-frame ones, with some missing. The sample consists of around 190,000 clones, around nine tenths of them appearing once. The sequencing input was peripheral blood. These receptor sequences come from a man aged 18 to 35 with active or convalescent COVID-19.

The table lists this clone with a count of one. V and J are TRBV18 and TRBJ2-2, with 12 bases identical to TRBD2. Germline CDR1 reads KGHSH; CDR2 reads LQKENI. There are 19 residues in the CDR3. V was clipped by 3 bases and J by 1 base; unmatched bases: 9. CDR3 sequence (DNA): TGTGCCAGCTCACCGCAGATGTGGACTAGCGGGGTGAACACCGGGGAGCTGTTTTTT. Translated: CASSPQMWTSGVNTGELFF.

The CDR3 is CASSIDQRTNYGYTF. CDR3 coding DNA: TGTGCCAGTAGTATTGACCAGCGGACTAACTATGGCTACACCTTC. V gene TRBV19 combines with J gene TRBJ1-2, with D unresolved. Trimming pared 3 bases from V and 0 bases from J, leaving 11 bases between. Germline CDR1 is LNHDA and CDR2 is SQIVND (reference sequence). The CDR3 is 15 amino acids.

The chain carries TRBV30 and TRBJ1-2; 10 positions match TRBD1. V lost 5 bases to trimming and J lost 7 bases; unmatched junction nucleotides: 10. Germline-derived CDR1 and CDR2 are GTSNPN and SVGIG (reference sequence). The CDR3 has 14 amino acids. The CDR3 DNA reads as TGTGCCTGGGGGAAAGGGACAGGGGTTTCTGGCTACACCTTC. It encodes CAWGKGTGVSGYTF.

The chain uses TRBV6-2 or TRBV6-3 and TRBJ2-3; 9 nucleotides align to TRBD2. Germline V gene sequence: CDR1 MNHEY, CDR2 SVGEGT. This CDR3 has 13 amino acids. V lost 4 bases, J lost 6 bases, and 2 bases stayed unmatched. CDR3 region: CASSLLAGDTQYF. The CDR3 nucleotides read TGTGCCAGCAGTTTACTAGCGGGTGATACGCAGTATTTT.

A few counts support this clone. The V and J genes are TRBV19 and TRBJ1-2; 7 nucleotides align to TRBD1. The CDR3 totals 14 residues. Trimming removed 4 bases from V and 4 bases from J; junction bases left unmatched: 6. Germline V lookup: CDR1 LNHDA, CDR2 SQIVND (reference sequence). This chain's CDR3 is CASSTLTGPYGYTF. In DNA form, the CDR3 reads TGTGCCAGTAGTACACTGACAGGGCCCTATGGCTACACCTTC.